Following are 10 T cell receptor beta chains from one sample sequenced in a study of Ad26.COV2.S vaccination and SARS-CoV-2 variants. The treatment here: some 19 received Ad26.COV2.S at low or high dose, single or two shots; roughly five received placebo; per-sample allocation not given. Specimens were obtained on day 63 following the first vaccine or placebo injection. Profiled with immunoSEQ multiplex PCR; TCRdb holds only in-frame clones, not every one. The sample holds roughly 350,000 clones, 75% to 90% seen once. Sequencing used peripheral blood, obtained in a trial of Ad26.COV2.S vaccine versus placebo. These receptors came from a person between 18 and 65 years old who received the Ad26.COV2.S COVID-19 vaccine or a placebo.

This chain links TRBV4-3 with TRBJ2-3, with D maybe TRBD2 (5 bases). The CDR3 is 17 residues long. Germline CDR1 LGHNA, CDR2 YSLEER. Between the trimmed V and J ends, which lost 0 bases and 4 bases, there was a span of 17 bases. The CDR3 DNA follows: TGCGCCAGCAGCCAAGATCAGCCGGGGTCGGGCGCAGATACGCAGTATTTT. Translation: CASSQDQPGSGADTQYF.

This clone came up once. This chain uses TRBV29-1 with TRBJ1-1, with 9 bases identical to TRBD1. Per the germline V gene, CDR1 is SQVTM and CDR2 is ANQGSEA. The ends lost 6 bases at V and 3 bases at J; junction bases unmatched: 8. This CDR3 spans 14 amino acids. The CDR3 reads CSVLGTGMDTEAFF. CDR3 in DNA: TGCAGCGTCCTCGGGACAGGGATGGACACTGAAGCTTTCTTT.

The rearrangement uses TRBV3-1 (or the pseudogene TRBV3-2) and TRBJ2-7; tentatively, D is TRBD2 (5 bases). Per the germline V gene, CDR1 is LGHDT and CDR2 is YNNKEL (reference sequence). The CDR3 consists of 14 residues. V lost 2 bases, J lost 1 base, and 9 bases lay in between. The CDR3 DNA reads as TGTGCCAGCAGCCAAACTAGGGTGTCCTACGAGCAGTACTTC. Residues: CASSQTRVSYEQYF.

The rearrangement uses TRBV14 and TRBJ2-1; 13 nucleotides match TRBD2. V shed 3 bases, J shed 5 bases, and the junction held 4 bases outside the gene matches. In germline, CDR1 is SGHDN, CDR2 FVKESK. The CDR3 extends over 16 amino acids. The CDR3 region is CASSQGLAGPHNEQFF. CDR3 nucleotides: TGTGCCAGCAGCCAGGGACTAGCGGGGCCCCACAATGAGCAGTTCTTC.

This chain connects TRBV24-1 to TRBJ2-1; D may be TRBD2 (7 bases). Germline CDR1 is KGHDR and CDR2 is SFDVKD. The CDR3 consists of 17 residues. Trimming took off 0 bases at V and 3 bases at J, with 14 bases between the two ends. The chain's CDR3 is CATSDLRGGGNYNEQFF. In nucleotides, the CDR3 is TGTGCCACCAGTGATTTGCGAGGCGGGGGCAACTACAATGAGCAGTTCTTC.

CDR3 loop: CASKPPGPTNEKLFF. The CDR3 DNA is TGTGCCAGCAAGCCGCCGGGACCGACTAATGAAAAACTGTTTTTT. V and J are TRBV28 and TRBJ1-4, with a weak D call TRBD1 (5 bases). The V gene lost 7 bases and the J gene lost 2 bases, with 14 bases spanning the gap. CDR1 MDHEN and CDR2 SYDVKM come from the germline V gene. The CDR3 covers 15 residues.

The chain links TRBV6-2 or TRBV6-3 to TRBJ1-4; 8 positions agree with TRBD1. This CDR3 region has 16 residues. The V gene end was trimmed by 4 bases and the J gene end by 4 bases; junction bases not matched to a gene: 8. Germline V gene data show CDR1 as MNHEY and CDR2 as SVGEGT. CDR3 sequence (DNA): TGTGCCAGCAGTTCAACCCACGGACAGGGTAATGAAAAACTGTTTTTT. The encoded protein is CASSSTHGQGNEKLFF.

This chain connects TRBV5-4 to TRBJ2-7, with 9 bases lining up with TRBD2. CDR1 SGHNT and CDR2 YYREEE come from the germline V gene (reference sequence). The CDR3 consists of 16 residues. V shed 2 bases, J shed 4 bases, and the junction held 10 bases outside the gene matches. The DNA for the CDR3 is TGTGCCAGCAGCTTTCACAAAGCGGGAGGTCCTTACGAGCAGTACTTC. Protein sequence: CASSFHKAGGPYEQYF.

The chain employs TRBV4-1 and TRBJ1-1; D is perhaps TRBD1 (5 bases). Germline V gene sequence: CDR1 MGHRA, CDR2 YSYEKL. Trimming removed 4 bases from V and 4 bases from J, with 19 bases in between. The CDR3 consists of 16 residues. DNA for the CDR3: TGCGCCAGCAGCCCCAAGTCCGGGACCCAGGGCACTGAAGCTTTCTTT. Translating it yields CASSPKSGTQGTEAFF.

The chain carries TRBV11-3 and TRBJ2-1; 11 nucleotides align to TRBD2. Germline V gives CDR1 SGHNT, CDR2 YENEEA. This CDR3 spans 15 amino acids. The J segment lost 5 bases and the V segment lost 6 bases, leaving 6 bases of the junction unmatched. The DNA of the CDR3 is TGTGCCAGCAGTCATGGGACTAGCGGACACAATGAGCAGTTCTTC. It yields the protein CASSHGTSGHNEQFF.